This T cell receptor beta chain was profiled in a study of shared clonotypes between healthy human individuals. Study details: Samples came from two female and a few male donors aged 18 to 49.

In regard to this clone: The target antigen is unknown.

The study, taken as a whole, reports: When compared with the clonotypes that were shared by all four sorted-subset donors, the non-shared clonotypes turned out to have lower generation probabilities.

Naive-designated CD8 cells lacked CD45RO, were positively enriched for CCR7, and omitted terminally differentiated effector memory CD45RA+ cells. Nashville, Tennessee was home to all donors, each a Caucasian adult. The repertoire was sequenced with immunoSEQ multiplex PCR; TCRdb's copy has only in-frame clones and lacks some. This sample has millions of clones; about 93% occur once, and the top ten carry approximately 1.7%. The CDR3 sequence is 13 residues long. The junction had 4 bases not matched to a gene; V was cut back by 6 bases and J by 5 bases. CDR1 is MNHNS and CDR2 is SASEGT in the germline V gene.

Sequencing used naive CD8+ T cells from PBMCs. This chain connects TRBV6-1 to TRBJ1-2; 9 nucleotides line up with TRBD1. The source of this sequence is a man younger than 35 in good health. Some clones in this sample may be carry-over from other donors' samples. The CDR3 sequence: CASRGQGRYGYTF. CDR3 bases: TGTGCCAGCAGGGGACAGGGCCGTTATGGCTACACCTTC.